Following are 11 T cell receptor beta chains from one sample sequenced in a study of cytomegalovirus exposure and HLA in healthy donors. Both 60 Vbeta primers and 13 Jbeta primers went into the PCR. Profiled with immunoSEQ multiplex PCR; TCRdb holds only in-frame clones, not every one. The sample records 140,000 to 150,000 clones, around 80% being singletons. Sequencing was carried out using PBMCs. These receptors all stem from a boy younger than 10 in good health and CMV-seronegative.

CDR3 sequence reads: CASWQGAQGYGYTF. CDR3 nucleotides: TGTGCCAGTTGGCAGGGGGCGCAGGGCTATGGCTACACCTTC. The chain combines TRBV19 with TRBJ1-2, with TRBD1 matching over 8 bases. Trimming at V came to 8 bases and at J to 4 bases, leaving 9 bases not matched to a gene. This CDR3 region has 14 residues. The germline CDR1 and CDR2 sequences are LNHDA and SQIVND (reference sequence). Combining the CDR3 with reference TRBV19 and TRBJ1-2 gives the whole variable domain DGGITQSPKYLFRKEGQNVTLSCEQNLNHDAMYWYRQDPGQGLRLIYYSQIVNDFQKGDIAEGYSVSREKKESFPLTVTSAQKNPTAFYLCASWQGAQGYGYTFGSGTRLTVV.

CDR3 sequence (DNA): TGTGCCTGGAGTTGGGGGACAGGGAATCAGCCCCAGCATTTT. Translated, it gives CAWSWGTGNQPQHF. The J gene is TRBJ1-5, the V gene TRBV30, with 9 positions matching TRBD1. In germline, CDR1 is GTSNPN, CDR2 SVGIG (reference sequence). J lost 4 bases, V lost 2 bases, and 3 bases had no gene match. The CDR3 contains 14 residues.

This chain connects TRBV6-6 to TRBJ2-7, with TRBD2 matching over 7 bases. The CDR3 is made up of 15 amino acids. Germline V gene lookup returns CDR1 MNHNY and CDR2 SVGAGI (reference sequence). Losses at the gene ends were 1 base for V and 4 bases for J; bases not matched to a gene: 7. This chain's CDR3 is CASSYFTGTKYEQYF. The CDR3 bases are TGTGCCAGCAGTTACTTTACCGGGACTAAGTACGAGCAGTACTTC.

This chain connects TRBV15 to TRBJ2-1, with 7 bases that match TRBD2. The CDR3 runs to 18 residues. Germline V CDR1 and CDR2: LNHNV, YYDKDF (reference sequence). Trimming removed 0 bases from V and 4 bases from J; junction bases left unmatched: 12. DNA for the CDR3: TGTGCCACCAGCAGAGAGGAAATTTGGCGGGAGACATACAATGAGCAGTTCTTC. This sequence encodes CATSREEIWRETYNEQFF.

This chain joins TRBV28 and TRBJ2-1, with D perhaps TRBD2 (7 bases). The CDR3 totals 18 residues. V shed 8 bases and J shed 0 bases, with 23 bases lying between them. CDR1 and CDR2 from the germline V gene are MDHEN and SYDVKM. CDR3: CASSYQGRASLSYNEQFF. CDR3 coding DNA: TGTGCCAGCTCCTATCAGGGGAGGGCTAGCCTCTCCTACAATGAGCAGTTCTTC.

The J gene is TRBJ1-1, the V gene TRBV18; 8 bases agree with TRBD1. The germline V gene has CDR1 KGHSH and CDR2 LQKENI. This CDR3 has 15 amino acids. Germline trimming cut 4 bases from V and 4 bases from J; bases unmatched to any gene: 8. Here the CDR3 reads CASSRPSGQGTEAFF. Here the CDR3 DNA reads TGTGCCAGCTCACGACCCTCTGGACAGGGCACTGAAGCTTTCTTT.

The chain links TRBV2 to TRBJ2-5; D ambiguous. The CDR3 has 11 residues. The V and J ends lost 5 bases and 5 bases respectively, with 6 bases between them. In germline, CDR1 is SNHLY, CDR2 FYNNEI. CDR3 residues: CASSRYETQYF. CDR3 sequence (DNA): TGTGCCAGCAGTCGGTATGAGACCCAGTACTTC.

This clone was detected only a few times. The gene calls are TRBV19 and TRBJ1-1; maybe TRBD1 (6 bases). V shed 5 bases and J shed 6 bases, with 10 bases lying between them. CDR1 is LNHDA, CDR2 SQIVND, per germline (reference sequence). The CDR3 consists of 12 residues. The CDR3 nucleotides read TGTGCCAGTAGTTTACAGGGAGCTGAAGCTTTCTTT. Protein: CASSLQGAEAFF.

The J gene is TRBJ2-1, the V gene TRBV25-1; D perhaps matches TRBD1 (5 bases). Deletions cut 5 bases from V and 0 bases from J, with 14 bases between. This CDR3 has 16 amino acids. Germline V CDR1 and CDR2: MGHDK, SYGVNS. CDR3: CASSPRARSSYNEQFF. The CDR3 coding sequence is TGTGCCAGCAGTCCCAGGGCCCGAAGCTCCTACAATGAGCAGTTCTTC. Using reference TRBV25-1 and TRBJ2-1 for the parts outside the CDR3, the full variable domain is EADIYQTPRYLVIGTGKKITLECSQTMGHDKMYWYQQDPGMELHLIHYSYGVNSTEKGDLSSESTVSRIRTEHFPLTLESARPSHTSQYLCASSPRARSSYNEQFFGPGTRLTVL.

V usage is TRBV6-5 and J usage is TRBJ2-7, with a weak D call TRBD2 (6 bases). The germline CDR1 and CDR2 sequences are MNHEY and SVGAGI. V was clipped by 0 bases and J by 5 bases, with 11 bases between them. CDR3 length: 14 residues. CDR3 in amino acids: CASSYSGGLDEQYF. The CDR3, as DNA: TGTGCCAGCAGTTACTCTGGGGGACTCGACGAGCAGTACTTC.

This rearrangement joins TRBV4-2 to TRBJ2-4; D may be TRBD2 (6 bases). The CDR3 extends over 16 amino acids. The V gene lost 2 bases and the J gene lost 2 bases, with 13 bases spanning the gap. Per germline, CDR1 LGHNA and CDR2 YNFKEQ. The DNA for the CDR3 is TGTGCCAGCAGCCAATTTGGGAGGCAAACCAAAAACATTCAGTACTTC. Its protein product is CASSQFGRQTKNIQYF.